The 26 T cell receptor beta chains below were found in one sample sequenced in a study of blood T cells in healthy people across ages (dated by TCRdb to 2014 to 2015). Receptor amplification or capture employed 5' RACE. These reads were obtained on an Illumina HiSeq 2500. A second PCR of roughly 6 to 11 cycles was run with a J-beta primer mix and a sample-barcoded 5' primer. TCRdb took the public reads, trimmed them with fastp at Q25, ran MiXCR for clone calling and kept in-frame beta chains. Each record represents a unique CDR3 protein, reported with the most common genes and DNA among its rows. The sample table holds under 850,000 distinct CDR3 sequences, of which 35% to 40% were seen once. The ten largest clones add up to roughly 13% of the sample. The sequenced sample was blood. These receptors all come from a man aged 18 to 30 in good health.

The table lists this clonotype with a few counts. The genes are TRBV4-1 and TRBJ2-1; D not resolved. Trimming took off 2 bases at V and 10 bases at J, with 6 bases between the two ends. The germline gives CDR1 MGHRA, CDR2 YSYEKL. The length of the CDR3 is 11 residues. The CDR3 DNA reads TGCGCCAGCAGCCAATCAGAGGAGCAGTTCTTC. This gives the protein CASSQSEEQFF.

The chain has TRBV4-2 and TRBJ1-1, with TRBD1 matching 7 bases. CDR3 size: 16 residues. The germline CDR1 and CDR2 sequences are LGHNA and YNFKEQ. V lost 4 bases and J lost 0; bases outside the gene matches: 8. As DNA, the CDR3 is TGTGCCAGCAGCCTCTCGCCAGGACAGGTGAACACTGAAGCTTTCTTT. This encodes CASSLSPGQVNTEAFF.

The chain is built from TRBV19 and TRBJ2-7; the D gene could be TRBD1 or TRBD2 (5 bases each). The CDR3 length is 14 residues. Trimming took off 1 base at V and 10 bases at J, with 17 bases between the two ends. The germline V gene encodes CDR1 LNHDA and CDR2 SQIVND (reference sequence). The chain's CDR3 is CASSIARTGTPQYF. The CDR3 DNA reads TGTGCCAGTAGTATAGCGCGAACTGGGACCCCACAGTACTTC.

The rearrangement uses TRBV7-9 and TRBJ1-2, with a possible D match to TRBD1 (5 bases). This CDR3 is built from 15 residues. CDR1 and CDR2 from the germline V gene are SEHNR and FQNEAQ (reference sequence). The V and J ends lost 0 bases and 5 bases respectively, with 13 bases between them. CDR3 amino acids: CASSLARQGGYGYTF. The CDR3 DNA is TGTGCCAGCAGCTTAGCCAGGCAGGGCGGATATGGCTACACCTTC.

The V call is TRBV7-9, the J call TRBJ1-4; D not certain. Germline values: CDR1 SEHNR, CDR2 FQNEAQ (reference sequence). V was shortened by 5 bases and J by 4 bases, with 8 bases between the two germline ends. The CDR3 totals 13 residues. The CDR3, as DNA: TGTGCCAGCAGCCATGACCTTAATGAAAAACTGTTTTTT. It is translated as CASSHDLNEKLFF.

This chain connects TRBV20-1 to TRBJ1-2, with TRBD1 identical over 12 bases. V dropped 2 bases and J dropped 6; count of bases not matched to a gene: 16. The CDR3 extends over 18 amino acids. Germline lookup yields CDR1 DFQATT and CDR2 SNEGSKA (reference sequence). Here the CDR3 DNA reads TGCAGTGCTAGATTACCGGGGACAGGGGGCGCATTGGGGGATGGCTACACCTTC. This translates into CSARLPGTGGALGDGYTF.

The chain joins TRBV7-2 to TRBJ2-1; no clear D. The germline gives CDR1 SGHTA, CDR2 FQGNSA. The CDR3 spans 16 residues. V gave up 2 bases and J gave up 1 base, with 12 bases separating them. CDR3 DNA sequence: TGTGCCAGCAGCTTAAAGGGCCTAAGGTCCTACAATGAGCAGTTCTTC. Translated, it gives CASSLKGLRSYNEQFF.

A few counts support this clonotype. J is TRBJ1-4 and V is TRBV20-1; TRBD1 is a possible D gene (5 bases). The CDR3 spans 13 residues. Trimming took 5 bases from V and 5 from J, leaving 12 bases between them. CDR1 DFQATT and CDR2 SNEGSKA come from the germline V gene (reference sequence). The CDR3 spells CSAAMTDNEKLFF. The CDR3 coding sequence is TGCAGTGCTGCAATGACAGACAATGAAAAACTGTTTTTT.

The V call is TRBV7-2, the J call TRBJ1-6; 7 bases map to TRBD1. Germline V CDR1 and CDR2: SGHTA, FQGNSA. The V and J ends lost 5 bases and 7 bases, in that order; junction bases with no gene match: 8. The CDR3 is 15 residues long. The CDR3 DNA reads TGTGCCAGCAGCCAAGGGACAGTGGGGAATTCACCCCTCCACTTT. Its translation is CASSQGTVGNSPLHF.

V and J are TRBV20-1 and TRBJ1-4; the match to TRBD1 covers 8 bases. The germline V gene has CDR1 DFQATT and CDR2 SNEGSKA (reference sequence). J gave up 8 bases and V 6 bases, and 8 bases lay outside the gene matches. The CDR3 loop spans 13 amino acids. As DNA, the CDR3 is TGCAGTGCGCGACAGGGGACACGGGAAAAACTGTTTTTT. The encoded protein is CSARQGTREKLFF.

Notes on this clonotype: This may be a read error: a much more frequent sequence differs by one nucleotide. The chain employs TRBV5-6 and TRBJ2-1; D might be TRBD1 (7 bases). There are 15 residues in the CDR3. The V end lost 0 bases, the J end lost 13 bases, and 20 bases lay between the germline ends. The germline V gene has CDR1 SGHDT and CDR2 YYEEEE. DNA for the CDR3: TGTGCCAGCAGCTTGGACGCGGGACAGCAAGAGACCCAGTTCTTC. This codes for CASSLDAGQQETQFF.

The chain joins TRBV3-1 to TRBJ2-1, with no clear D. V was clipped by 0 bases and J by 2 bases, with 5 bases between them. Germline values: CDR1 LGHDT, CDR2 YNNKEL (reference sequence). This CDR3 is 14 amino acids long. CDR3 residues: CASSQDATYNEQFF. As DNA, the CDR3 is TGTGCCAGCAGCCAAGATGCGACCTACAATGAGCAGTTCTTC.

This clonotype was observed a few times. V gene TRBV20-1 combines with J gene TRBJ2-7; D is perhaps TRBD2 (7 bases). CDR1 and CDR2 (germline): DFQATT, SNEGSKA (reference sequence). V was trimmed by 5 bases and J by 1 base, leaving 18 bases between them. The CDR3 consists of 15 residues. In nucleotides, the CDR3 is TGCAGTGCTCATTCTGAGAGGGGGGGATCCTACGAGCAGTACTTC. Translation: CSAHSERGGSYEQYF.

The chain carries TRBV20-1 and TRBJ2-1, with D perhaps TRBD2 (5 bases). The CDR3 spans 15 residues. Per the germline V gene, CDR1 is DFQATT and CDR2 is SNEGSKA (reference sequence). Trimming removed 6 bases at V and 0 bases at J, with 15 bases between. CDR3 bases: TGCAGTGCCCGGTCGGACTCTAACTCCTACAATGAGCAGTTCTTC. This codes for CSARSDSNSYNEQFF.

This clonotype was recorded a few times. The chain links TRBV7-2 to TRBJ2-5, with D perhaps TRBD2 (6 bases). Looked up from germline, CDR1 is SGHTA and CDR2 is FQGNSA. CDR3 length equals 16 residues. Trimming pared 1 base from V and 1 base from J, leaving 13 bases between. The CDR3 nucleotides are TGTGCCAGCAGCTTAGACCTAGCGCCACTCCAAGAGACCCAGTACTTC. Residues: CASSLDLAPLQETQYF.

V gene TRBV28 combines with J gene TRBJ2-3; TRBD1 might be the D (5 bases). Germline CDR1 is MDHEN and CDR2 is SYDVKM. V lost 7 bases and J lost 0, with 11 bases in between. The CDR3 totals 14 residues. The CDR3 DNA reads as TGTGCCAGCAAACAGGAACCTAGCACAGATACGCAGTATTTT. It is translated as CASKQEPSTDTQYF. Complete variable domain (other parts from reference TRBV28 and TRBJ2-3): DVKVTQSSRYLVKRTGEKVFLECVQDMDHENMFWYRQDPGLGLRLIYFSYDVKMKEKGDIPEGYSVSREKKERFSLILESASTNQTSMYLCASKQEPSTDTQYFGPGTRLTVL.

About this clonotype: It may be a read error: a sequence one base away is much more abundant. The genes are TRBV4-1 and TRBJ2-1; D gene unclear. With 4 bases removed from V and 1 base from J, the gap between germline ends came to 11 bases. The CDR3 runs 15 residues. CDR1 and CDR2 (germline): MGHRA, YSYEKL. CDR3 residues: CASSPTVISYNEQFF. The CDR3 nucleotides are TGCGCCAGCAGCCCCACAGTGATATCCTACAATGAGCAGTTCTTC.

The chain is built from TRBV5-6 and TRBJ2-5, with TRBD2 matching 10 bases. This CDR3 has 16 amino acids. Germline CDR1 reads SGHDT; CDR2 reads YYEEEE. Unmatched junction bases numbered 17, after V lost 4 bases and J lost 11 bases. The DNA for the CDR3 is TGTGCCAGCAGCGTTGGACTAGCGGAGCGACTGTTTGAGCAGTACTTC. This codes for CASSVGLAERLFEQYF.

This chain joins TRBV7-2 and TRBJ2-3; perhaps TRBD2 as D (6 bases). The CDR3 runs 18 residues. Trimming cost V 1 base and J 6 bases, with 23 bases left between them. From germline, CDR1 is SGHTA and CDR2 FQGNSA. CDR3 sequence reads: CASSLVGGSSSLWDTQYF. DNA of the CDR3: TGTGCCAGCAGCTTAGTCGGGGGTAGTAGCTCCTTGTGGGATACGCAGTATTTT.

There are many counts of this clonotype. The V gene is TRBV5-1, the J gene TRBJ2-1, with 13 bases that match TRBD2. The germline V gene encodes CDR1 SGHRS and CDR2 YFSETQ. The CDR3 consists of 16 residues. V was clipped by 3 bases and J by 7 bases; unmatched bases: 7. The chain's CDR3 is CASSSSGTSGANEQFF. In DNA, the CDR3 is TGCGCCAGCAGCTCGTCCGGGACTAGCGGGGCAAATGAGCAGTTCTTC. Using reference TRBV5-1 and TRBJ2-1 for the parts outside the CDR3, the full variable domain is KAGVTQTPRYLIKTRGQQVTLSCSPISGHRSVSWYQQTPGQGLQFLFEYFSETQRNKGNFPGRFSGRQFSNSRSEMNVSTLELGDSALYLCASSSSGTSGANEQFFGPGTRLTVL.

This clonotype was observed a few times. This chain uses TRBV10-3 with TRBJ2-5; D is undetermined. CDR3 size: 13 residues. V was shortened by 2 bases and J by 0 bases, with 4 bases between the two germline ends. CDR1 and CDR2 (germline): ENHRY, SYGVKD. The CDR3 nucleotides are TGTGCCATCAGTGAGGGGTACCAAGAGACCCAGTACTTC. Its protein product is CAISEGYQETQYF.

The chain has TRBV5-1 and TRBJ2-3; 9 bases agree with TRBD1. The CDR3 extends over 16 amino acids. V was pared by 0 bases and J by 3 bases, with 5 bases of the junction left unmatched. Germline CDR1 SGHRS, CDR2 YFSETQ. CDR3 sequence reads: CASSLAAQGATDTQYF. Written as DNA, the CDR3 is TGCGCCAGCAGCTTGGCCGCACAGGGGGCAACAGATACGCAGTATTTT.

This chain connects TRBV4-2 to TRBJ2-3, with 10 bases fitting TRBD2. Per the germline V gene, CDR1 is LGHNA and CDR2 is YNFKEQ. The CDR3 runs 17 residues. Trimming took 4 bases from V and 2 from J; bases not matched to a gene: 9. This CDR3 reads CASSPDLAGDSTDTQYF. CDR3 DNA: TGTGCCAGCAGCCCCGACCTAGCGGGGGACTCCACAGATACGCAGTATTTT.

The gene calls are TRBV20-1 and TRBJ2-7; D call uncertain. Trimming cost V 3 bases and J 2 bases, with 17 bases left between them. Germline CDR1 reads DFQATT; CDR2 reads SNEGSKA (reference sequence). The CDR3 runs to 15 residues. In DNA form, the CDR3 reads TGCAGTGCTAGTCTCGACTGGCGCAGGCCCTACGAGCAGTACTTC. This gives the protein CSASLDWRRPYEQYF.

This chain uses TRBV20-1 with TRBJ2-1; D tentatively fits TRBD1 or TRBD2 (6 bases each). Germline CDR1 and CDR2: DFQATT and SNEGSKA (reference sequence). Deletions cut 0 bases from V and 9 bases from J, with 18 bases between. This CDR3 has 15 amino acids. The CDR3 loop is CSARDRGPKFSEQFF. The CDR3 DNA follows: TGCAGTGCTAGAGATCGGGGGCCGAAGTTTTCTGAGCAGTTCTTC.

This chain joins TRBV20-1 and TRBJ1-5; TRBD1 aligns across 8 bases. V lost 3 bases to trimming and J lost 4 bases; unmatched junction nucleotides: 5. CDR1 DFQATT and CDR2 SNEGSKA come from the germline V gene (reference sequence). The CDR3 sequence is 14 residues long. In DNA, the CDR3 is TGCAGTGCTAGGGAGGACAGGGCGAATCAGCCCCAGCATTTT. Protein: CSAREDRANQPQHF.